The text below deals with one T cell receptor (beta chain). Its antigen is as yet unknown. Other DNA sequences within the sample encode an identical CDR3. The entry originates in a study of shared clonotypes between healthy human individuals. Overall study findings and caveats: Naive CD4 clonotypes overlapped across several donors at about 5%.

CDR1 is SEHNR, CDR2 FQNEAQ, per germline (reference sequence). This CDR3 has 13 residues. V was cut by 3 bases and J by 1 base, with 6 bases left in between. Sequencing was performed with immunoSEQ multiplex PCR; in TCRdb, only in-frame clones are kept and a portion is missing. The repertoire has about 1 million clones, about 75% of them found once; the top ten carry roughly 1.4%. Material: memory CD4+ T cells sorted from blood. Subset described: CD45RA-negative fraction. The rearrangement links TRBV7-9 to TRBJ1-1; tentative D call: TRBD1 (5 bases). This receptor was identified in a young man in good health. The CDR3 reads CASSFGGNTEAFF. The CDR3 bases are TGTGCCAGCAGCTTTGGGGGGAACACTGAAGCTTTCTTT.